Sequencing of this TCR beta chain was carried out in a study of shared clonotypes between healthy human individuals. The wider study: For every donor, three CD4 naive, three CD4 memory, two CD8 naive and one CD8 memory plates were used. Study-level results: Clonotypes shared by all four sorted-subset donors had higher generation probabilities than non-shared clonotypes.

The donors, all of them Caucasian adults, lived in Nashville, Tennessee. The CDR3 contains 15 residues. Germline CDR1 is MDHEN and CDR2 is SYDVKM. The V end was cut by 5 bases, the J end by 5 bases, with 15 bases between. As for this clone: Its antigen is not known.

Repertoires were generated with immunoSEQ multiplex PCR, while TCRdb's copy carries only in-frame clones and drops some. This table has roughly 1,500,000 clones, 95% to 99% appearing once. The sample taken for sequencing was naive CD4+ T cells sorted from blood. Subset indicated: CD45RA+ positively selected. The chain joins TRBV28 to TRBJ2-2, with D tentatively TRBD2 (6 bases). This TCR derives from a man aged 25-45 years in good health. DNA of the CDR3: TGTGCCAGCAGTCCGGGGACTTCCCAGACCGGGGAGCTGTTTTTT. Translation gives CASSPGTSQTGELFF.